A single sample gave rise to the 27 T cell receptor beta chains below, sequenced in a study of blood T cell repertoires in COVID-19. Profiling relied on immunoSEQ multiplex PCR, and the TCRdb table lists in-frame clones only, not all of them. The sample contains 200,000 to 250,000 clones, 80% to 85% of which appear only once. The sample taken for sequencing was peripheral blood. The receptors stem from a woman under 30 with acute or convalescent COVID-19.

This rearrangement joins TRBV28 to TRBJ1-4, with no clear D. With 4 bases removed from V and 4 bases from J, the gap between germline ends came to 13 bases. Germline CDR1 and CDR2: MDHEN and SYDVKM. This CDR3 spans 15 amino acids. The CDR3 loop is CASSWRVLGNEKLFF. The CDR3 DNA reads TGTGCCAGCAGTTGGAGGGTCTTGGGTAATGAAAAACTGTTTTTT.

The chain links TRBV2 to TRBJ1-6; tentative D call: TRBD1 (5 bases). From germline, CDR1 is SNHLY and CDR2 FYNNEI. CDR3 length equals 17 residues. The ends were cut back, 4 bases at V and 0 bases at J, with 13 bases in the middle. CDR3 nucleotides: TGTGCCAGCAGTGGGAGGGACCGAAGCTCCTATAATTCACCCCTCCACTTT. Translating it yields CASSGRDRSSYNSPLHF.

This chain uses TRBV30 with TRBJ1-3; 7 nucleotides line up with TRBD1. CDR1 is GTSNPN and CDR2 is SVGIG in the germline V gene (reference sequence). J gave up 3 bases and V 2 bases, and 7 bases lay outside the gene matches. The CDR3 has 15 amino acids. In DNA form, the CDR3 reads TGTGCCTGGAGTTCCTCCTACAGGGGTGGAAACACCATATATTTT. It codes for CAWSSSYRGGNTIYF. Drawing the rest from reference TRBV30 and TRBJ1-3, the complete variable domain is SQTIHQWPATLVQPVGSPLSLECTVEGTSNPNLYWYRQAAGRGLQLLFYSVGIGQISSEVPQNLSASRPQDRQFILSSKKLLLSDSGFYLCAWSSSYRGGNTIYFGEGSWLTVV.

The rearrangement links TRBV28 to TRBJ1-2; a weak D match, TRBD1 (6 bases). The germline gives CDR1 MDHEN, CDR2 SYDVKM. The CDR3 consists of 13 residues. The germline V and J ends were trimmed by 3 bases and 3 bases, with 8 bases remaining between them. CDR3 region: CASSLDRYYGYTF. The CDR3 DNA reads as TGTGCCAGCAGTTTGGACAGATACTATGGCTACACCTTC.

J is TRBJ2-3 and V is TRBV28; TRBD2 aligns across 11 bases. CDR1 and CDR2 (germline): MDHEN, SYDVKM. This CDR3 spans 14 amino acids. J was trimmed by 4 bases and V by 6 bases; bases with no gene match: 3. The CDR3 nucleotides are TGTGCCAGCAGGGGGACTAGCGGCTCAGATACGCAGTATTTT. This encodes CASRGTSGSDTQYF.

The V and J genes are TRBV4-3 and TRBJ2-3; possible D gene TRBD1, 6 bases. V lost 4 bases and J lost 6, with 11 bases in between. Germline assignment: CDR1 LGHNA and CDR2 YSLEER. CDR3 length: 13 residues. The CDR3 DNA is TGCGCCAGCAGCCGGTCAGGGGAGGATACGCAGTATTTT. This encodes CASSRSGEDTQYF.

This clone has just one count. The chain uses TRBV28 and TRBJ2-2, with D possibly TRBD1 on 6 matching bases. Germline V gives CDR1 MDHEN, CDR2 SYDVKM. The CDR3 consists of 15 residues. The germline V and J ends were trimmed by 6 bases and 5 bases, with 16 bases remaining between them. The CDR3 DNA reads TGTGCCAGCAGGTTTCTGGGGGCCAGAACCGGGGAGCTGTTTTTT. This encodes CASRFLGARTGELFF.

The rearrangement joins TRBV6-5 to TRBJ2-7, with 12 nucleotides matching TRBD2. The germline V gene has CDR1 MNHEY and CDR2 SVGAGI. Trimming removed 2 bases from V and 4 bases from J; junction bases left unmatched: 6. The CDR3 is made up of 16 amino acids. Here the CDR3 reads CASSYQGLAGRYEQYF. CDR3 nucleotide sequence: TGTGCCAGCAGTTACCAGGGACTAGCGGGTCGGTACGAGCAGTACTTC.

The CDR3 region is CASSLLGKTGGQETQYF. CDR3 sequence (DNA): TGTGCCAGCAGCTTGCTTGGAAAGACAGGGGGCCAAGAGACCCAGTACTTC. The rearrangement uses TRBV5-4 and TRBJ2-5, with 9 nucleotides matching TRBD1. The CDR3 spans 17 residues. CDR1 and CDR2 from the germline V gene are SGHNT and YYREEE (reference sequence). The V segment lost 1 base and the J segment 1 base; nucleotides outside the gene matches: 8. Full variable domain (outside the CDR3, taken from reference TRBV5-4 and TRBJ2-5): ETGVTQSPTHLIKTRGQQVTLRCSSQSGHNTVSWYQQALGQGPQFIFQYYREEENGRGNFPPRFSGLQFPNYSSELNVNALELDDSALYLCASSLLGKTGGQETQYFGPGTRLLVL.

The genes are TRBV19 and TRBJ1-2; 7 nucleotides align to TRBD1. The CDR3 is 15 residues long. The J segment lost 4 bases and the V segment lost 4 bases, leaving 9 bases of the junction unmatched. Germline V lookup: CDR1 LNHDA, CDR2 SQIVND (reference sequence). The chain's CDR3 is CASSTPRQGGYGYTF. Here the CDR3 DNA reads TGTGCCAGTAGTACGCCGCGGCAGGGGGGCTATGGCTACACCTTC.

The chain combines TRBV7-6 with TRBJ2-1; TRBD2 agrees at 10 bases. The CDR3 has 18 amino acids. V shed 5 bases, J shed 2 bases, and the junction held 12 bases outside the gene matches. Per the germline V gene, CDR1 is SGHVS and CDR2 is FNYEAQ. In DNA, the CDR3 is TGTGCCAGCAGCCAAGACACCCCGGGACTAGCGACCTACAATGAGCAGTTCTTC. Its protein product is CASSQDTPGLATYNEQFF.

The chain links TRBV10-2 to TRBJ2-1; D is perhaps TRBD2 (5 bases). V was clipped by 6 bases and J by 3 bases, with 9 bases between them. The CDR3 totals 13 residues. CDR1 and CDR2 (germline): WSHSY, SAAADI. Here the CDR3 reads CASSGEGYNEQFF. The DNA for the CDR3 is TGCGCCAGCAGCGGTGAGGGCTACAATGAGCAGTTCTTC.

This rearrangement joins TRBV9 to TRBJ2-7, with TRBD2 matching over 10 bases. Germline V gene sequence: CDR1 SGDLS, CDR2 YYNGEE. The ends lost 4 bases at V and 2 bases at J; junction bases unmatched: 6. The CDR3 consists of 15 residues. CDR3 residues: CASSTLAGDPYEQYF. The CDR3, as DNA: TGTGCCAGCAGCACCCTAGCGGGGGATCCCTACGAGCAGTACTTC.

The chain couples TRBV7-3 to TRBJ2-1; a possible D gene is TRBD2 (6 bases). Looked up from germline, CDR1 is SGHTA and CDR2 is FQGTGA. This CDR3 region has 15 residues. The ends were cut back, 2 bases at V and 8 bases at J, with 16 bases in the middle. The CDR3 spells CASSLLPGAFDEQFF. The CDR3 DNA is TGTGCCAGCAGCTTACTCCCGGGAGCGTTTGATGAGCAGTTCTTC.

This clone has a single count. The chain uses TRBV3-1 (or the pseudogene TRBV3-2) and TRBJ2-2; weak D call: TRBD2 (6 bases). V was shortened by 3 bases and J by 5 bases, with 19 bases between the two germline ends. Germline CDR1 and CDR2: LGHDT and YNNKEL (reference sequence). This CDR3 is 17 amino acids long. CDR3: CASSHGASGELTGELFF. Here the CDR3 DNA reads TGTGCCAGCAGCCACGGTGCCTCGGGAGAGTTGACCGGGGAGCTGTTTTTT.

The rearrangement links TRBV6-1 to TRBJ1-6; possible D gene TRBD1, 6 bases. Germline V gene sequence: CDR1 MNHNS, CDR2 SASEGT. Trimming shortened V by 4 bases and J by 0 bases, and 10 bases separated the two germline ends. The CDR3 runs to 16 residues. This chain's CDR3 is CASSGGQSSYNSPLHF. DNA for the CDR3: TGTGCCAGCAGTGGGGGGCAGAGCTCCTATAATTCACCCCTCCACTTT.

Only a few counts were recorded for this clone. The rearrangement joins TRBV7-6 to TRBJ1-5, with D possibly matching TRBD1 (5 bases). The germline CDR1 and CDR2 sequences are SGHVS and FNYEAQ. CDR3 length: 13 residues. Trimming cost V 4 bases and J 7 bases, with 11 bases left between them. The CDR3 sequence is CASSYGGVQPQHF. The DNA of the CDR3 is TGTGCCAGCAGCTACGGGGGTGTGCAGCCCCAGCATTTT. The full variable domain, rest sourced from reference TRBV7-6 and TRBJ1-5, is GAGVSQSPRYKVTKRGQDVALRCDPISGHVSLYWYRQALGQGPEFLTYFNYEAQQDKSGLPNDRFSAERPEGSISTLTIQRTEQRDSAMYRCASSYGGVQPQHFGDGTRLSIL.

The chain uses TRBV27 and TRBJ2-1, with 8 bases lining up with TRBD2. J gave up 9 bases and V 1 base, and 5 bases lay outside the gene matches. The CDR3 runs to 14 residues. Germline-derived CDR1 and CDR2 are MNHEY and SMNVEV (reference sequence). The CDR3, as DNA: TGTGCCAGCAGTTTATATTCGGGGGGGGGTGAGCAGTTCTTC. It yields the protein CASSLYSGGGEQFF.

The CDR3 loop is CAWSTGEDQPQHF. Written as DNA, the CDR3 is TGTGCCTGGTCGACAGGGGAAGATCAGCCCCAGCATTTT. This sequence joins TRBV30 and TRBJ1-5; TRBD1 matches at 8 bases. V shed 5 bases and J 5 bases; nucleotides not matched to a gene: 5. Per the germline V gene, CDR1 is GTSNPN and CDR2 is SVGIG (reference sequence). The CDR3 has 13 amino acids.

V and J are TRBV7-8 and TRBJ2-7; maybe TRBD2 (5 bases). Trimming removed 4 bases at V and 2 bases at J, with 9 bases between. The germline V gene encodes CDR1 SGHVS and CDR2 FQNEAQ. The length of the CDR3 is 13 residues. CDR3 bases: TGTGCCAGCAGCTCCATACTAGCCTACGAGCAGTACTTC. Amino acids: CASSSILAYEQYF.

V and J are TRBV11-2 and TRBJ2-7; D ambiguous. V was cut by 0 bases and J by 6 bases, with 9 bases left in between. CDR3 length: 13 residues. The germline V gene encodes CDR1 SGHAT and CDR2 FQNNGV. CDR3 residues: CASSLDRSGEQYF. In DNA, the CDR3 is TGTGCCAGCAGCTTAGATCGGTCGGGCGAGCAGTACTTC. Looking up the rest from reference TRBV11-2 and TRBJ2-7 gives the full variable domain: EAGVAQSPRYKIIEKRQSVAFWCNPISGHATLYWYQQILGQGPKLLIQFQNNGVVDDSQLPKDRFSAERLKGVDSTLKIQPAKLEDSAVYLCASSLDRSGEQYFGPGTRLTVT.

The chain couples TRBV28 to TRBJ2-2, with D tentatively TRBD2 (6 bases). The CDR3 sequence is 15 residues long. V dropped 4 bases and J dropped 4 bases, with 13 bases sitting between them. Germline CDR1 reads MDHEN; CDR2 reads SYDVKM. The CDR3 reads CASSSWDSRTGELFF. The DNA for the CDR3 is TGTGCCAGCAGTTCCTGGGACTCCCGCACCGGGGAGCTGTTTTTT.

The CDR3 DNA reads as TGTGCCAGCAGCCCAGGCGGGGGCAGGGGCGATGGCTACACCTTC. It specifies CASSPGGGRGDGYTF. The chain employs TRBV7-9 and TRBJ1-2; TRBD1 might be the D (6 bases). V dropped 5 bases and J dropped 6 bases, with 19 bases sitting between them. The CDR3 is made up of 15 amino acids. Germline V gene sequence: CDR1 SEHNR, CDR2 FQNEAQ (reference sequence).

V usage is TRBV5-8 and J usage is TRBJ2-3; TRBD1 matches 12 bases. Germline lookup yields CDR1 SGHTS and CDR2 YDEGEE. CDR3 length equals 16 residues. The V gene end was trimmed by 4 bases and the J gene end by 5 bases; junction bases not matched to a gene: 8. In DNA, the CDR3 is TGTGCCAGCAGCGCGCGGGACAGGGGGCCTGTAGATACGCAGTATTTT. This translates into CASSARDRGPVDTQYF.

This clone showed up just once. The chain combines TRBV10-2 with TRBJ1-1, with D tentatively TRBD1 (5 bases). CDR3 size: 15 residues. V dropped 10 bases and J dropped 1 base, with 19 bases sitting between them. CDR1 and CDR2 (germline): WSHSY, SAAADI. The CDR3 nucleotides read TGCGCCACGAAGTCTATTAAGACAGAGAACACTGAAGCTTTCTTT. It yields the protein CATKSIKTENTEAFF.

To note about this clone: This may stem from a read error, because a much larger clone lies one nucleotide away. This chain joins TRBV27 and TRBJ2-1, with 13 positions matching TRBD2. Germline V gives CDR1 MNHEY, CDR2 SMNVEV (reference sequence). The J segment lost 7 bases and the V segment lost 3 bases, leaving 3 bases of the junction unmatched. This CDR3 has 15 residues. CDR3 amino acids: CASSLGLAGRNEQFF. CDR3 in DNA: TGTGCCAGCAGTTTGGGACTAGCGGGAAGGAATGAGCAGTTCTTC.

The chain uses TRBV7-9 and TRBJ1-1; 7 bases agree with TRBD1. Trimming removed 4 bases from V and 3 bases from J; junction bases left unmatched: 11. Germline V gene data show CDR1 as SEHNR and CDR2 as FQNEAQ (reference sequence). This CDR3 has 16 amino acids. CDR3 protein: CASSSNLAGTDTEAFF. The DNA of the CDR3 is TGTGCCAGCAGCTCAAACCTCGCCGGGACAGACACTGAAGCTTTCTTT.